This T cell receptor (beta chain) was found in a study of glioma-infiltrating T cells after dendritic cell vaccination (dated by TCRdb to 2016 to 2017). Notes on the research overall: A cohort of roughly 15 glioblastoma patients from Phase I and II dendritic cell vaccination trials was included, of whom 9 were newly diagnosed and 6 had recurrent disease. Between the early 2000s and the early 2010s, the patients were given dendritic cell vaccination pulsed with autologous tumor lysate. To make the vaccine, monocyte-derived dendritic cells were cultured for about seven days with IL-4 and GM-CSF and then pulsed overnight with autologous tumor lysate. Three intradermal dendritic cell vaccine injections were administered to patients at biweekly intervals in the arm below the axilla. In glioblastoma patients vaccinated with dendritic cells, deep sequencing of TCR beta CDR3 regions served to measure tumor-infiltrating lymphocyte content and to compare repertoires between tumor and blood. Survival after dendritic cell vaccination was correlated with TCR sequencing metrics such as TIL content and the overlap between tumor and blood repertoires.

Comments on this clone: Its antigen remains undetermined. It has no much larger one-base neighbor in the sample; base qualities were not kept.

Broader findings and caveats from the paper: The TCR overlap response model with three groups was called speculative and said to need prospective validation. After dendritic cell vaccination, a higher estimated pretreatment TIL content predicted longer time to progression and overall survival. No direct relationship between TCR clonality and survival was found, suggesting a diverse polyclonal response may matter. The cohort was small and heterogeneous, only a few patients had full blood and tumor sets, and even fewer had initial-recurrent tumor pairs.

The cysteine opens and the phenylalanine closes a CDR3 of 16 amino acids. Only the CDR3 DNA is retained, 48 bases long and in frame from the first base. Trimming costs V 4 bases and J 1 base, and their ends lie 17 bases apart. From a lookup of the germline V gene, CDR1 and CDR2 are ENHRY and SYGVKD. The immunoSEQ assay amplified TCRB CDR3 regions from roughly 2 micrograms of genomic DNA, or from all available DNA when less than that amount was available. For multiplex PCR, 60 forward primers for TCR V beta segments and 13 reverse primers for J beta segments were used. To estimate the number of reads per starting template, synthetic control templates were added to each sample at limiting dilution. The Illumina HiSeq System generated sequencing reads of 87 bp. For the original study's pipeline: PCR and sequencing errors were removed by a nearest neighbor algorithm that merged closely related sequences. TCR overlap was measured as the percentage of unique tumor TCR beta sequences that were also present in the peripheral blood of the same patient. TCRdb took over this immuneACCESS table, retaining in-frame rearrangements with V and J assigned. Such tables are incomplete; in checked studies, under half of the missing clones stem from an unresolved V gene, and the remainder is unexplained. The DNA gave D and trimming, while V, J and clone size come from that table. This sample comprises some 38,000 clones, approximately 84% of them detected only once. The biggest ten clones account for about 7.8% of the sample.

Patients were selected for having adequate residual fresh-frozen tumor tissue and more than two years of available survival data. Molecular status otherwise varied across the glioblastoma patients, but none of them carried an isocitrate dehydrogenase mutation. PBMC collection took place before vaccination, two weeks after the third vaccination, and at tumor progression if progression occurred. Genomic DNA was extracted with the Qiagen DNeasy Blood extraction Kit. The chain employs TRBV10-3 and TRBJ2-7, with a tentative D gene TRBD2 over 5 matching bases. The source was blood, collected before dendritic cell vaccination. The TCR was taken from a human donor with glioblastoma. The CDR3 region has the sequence CAISALGQRGSYEQYF. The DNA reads TGTGCCATCAGTGCCCTTGGTCAGAGAGGGTCCTACGAGCAGTACTTC.